These 14 T cell receptor beta chains were all obtained from the same sample, sequenced in a study of blood T cell repertoires in COVID-19 (TCRdb year 2020). Library creation used the immunoSEQ multiplex PCR assay. The table was pulled from immuneACCESS by TCRdb, which kept in-frame rearrangements only. Such tables lose some clones; where checked, under half of the loss comes from unresolved V genes, and the rest has no known cause. Recorded for this sample are around 440,000 clones; 70% to 90% of them occurred a single time. The top ten constitute about 12% of the sample. What was sequenced was peripheral blood. These receptor sequences come from a woman aged 50 to 60 with COVID-19, enrolled during active disease.

This chain uses TRBV2 with TRBJ1-2, with a tentative D call TRBD1 (5 bases). Germline V gene lookup returns CDR1 SNHLY and CDR2 FYNNEI. V gave up 2 bases and J gave up 3 bases, with 16 bases separating them. The CDR3 consists of 16 residues. CDR3 sequence: CASSEKGTGWDYGYTF. DNA of the CDR3: TGTGCCAGCAGTGAAAAGGGTACAGGATGGGACTATGGCTACACCTTC.

This clone was detected once. V usage is TRBV5-1 and J usage is TRBJ2-5; the D gene is possibly TRBD2 (6 bases). CDR3 size: 15 residues. Trimming pared 4 bases from V and 7 bases from J, leaving 20 bases between. CDR1 SGHRS and CDR2 YFSETQ come from the germline V gene. The chain's CDR3 is CASSPDGGGRGTQYF. CDR3 nucleotide sequence: TGCGCCAGCAGCCCCGATGGGGGAGGCCGAGGGACCCAGTACTTC.

This chain links TRBV30 with TRBJ1-4, with a tentative D call TRBD1 (6 bases). V was cut by 6 bases and J by 8 bases, with 16 bases left in between. CDR3 length: 13 amino acids. The germline CDR1 and CDR2 sequences are GTSNPN and SVGIG (reference sequence). The CDR3: CACNRVPQEKLFF. CDR3 in DNA: TGTGCCTGCAACAGGGTCCCCCAGGAAAAACTGTTTTTT.

The genes are TRBV6-5 and TRBJ1-1; no clear D gene. Germline V lookup: CDR1 MNHEY, CDR2 SVGAGI. Trimming pared 8 bases from V and 2 bases from J, leaving 12 bases between. The CDR3 contains 13 residues. The CDR3 coding sequence is TGTGCCAGCTCATCGCGGGGAAACACTGAAGCTTTCTTT. This codes for CASSSRGNTEAFF.

The chain recombines TRBV19 with TRBJ2-5; D ambiguous. Trimming cost V 2 bases and J 5 bases, with 3 bases left between them. The germline CDR1 and CDR2 sequences are LNHDA and SQIVND (reference sequence). This CDR3 is 11 amino acids long. This CDR3 is CASSIQETQYF. The CDR3 nucleotides read TGTGCCAGTAGTATACAGGAGACCCAGTACTTC. The full variable domain, its missing parts supplied by reference TRBV19 and TRBJ2-5, is DGGITQSPKYLFRKEGQNVTLSCEQNLNHDAMYWYRQDPGQGLRLIYYSQIVNDFQKGDIAEGYSVSREKKESFPLTVTSAQKNPTAFYLCASSIQETQYFGPGTRLLVL.

The chain has TRBV18 and TRBJ1-2; 8 positions agree with TRBD1. The V and J ends lost 6 bases and 6 bases, in that order; junction bases with no gene match: 3. The CDR3 sequence is 12 residues long. CDR1 and CDR2 (germline): KGHSH, LQKENI. In DNA form, the CDR3 reads TGTGCCAGCTCCCAGGGGGCGGATGGCTACACCTTC. The encoded protein is CASSQGADGYTF. Combining the CDR3 with reference TRBV18 and TRBJ1-2 gives the whole variable domain NAGVMQNPRHLVRRRGQEARLRCSPMKGHSHVYWYRQLPEEGLKFMVYLQKENIIDESGMPKERFSAEFPKEGPSILRIQQVVRGDSAAYFCASSQGADGYTFGSGTRLTVV.

V is TRBV5-1 and J is TRBJ2-5, with 8 bases fitting TRBD2. The J segment lost 0 bases and the V segment lost 5 bases, leaving 9 bases of the junction unmatched. The length of the CDR3 is 16 residues. From germline, CDR1 is SGHRS and CDR2 YFSETQ. The CDR3 sequence is CASRTLAGTNQETQYF. The CDR3 DNA reads TGCGCCAGCAGGACGTTAGCGGGGACCAACCAAGAGACCCAGTACTTC. Using reference TRBV5-1 and TRBJ2-5 for the parts outside the CDR3, the full variable domain is KAGVTQTPRYLIKTRGQQVTLSCSPISGHRSVSWYQQTPGQGLQFLFEYFSETQRNKGNFPGRFSGRQFSNSRSEMNVSTLELGDSALYLCASRTLAGTNQETQYFGPGTRLLVL.

The table lists this clone with a few counts. The J gene is TRBJ1-6, the V gene TRBV9; 8 nucleotides match TRBD1. The CDR3 is made up of 17 amino acids. Germline CDR1 reads SGDLS; CDR2 reads YYNGEE. The ends lost 4 bases at V and 7 bases at J; junction bases unmatched: 13. Here the CDR3 reads CASSYHPSDRVNSPLHF. The CDR3 region has the DNA TGTGCCAGCAGCTACCACCCCTCGGACAGGGTGAATTCACCCCTCCACTTT. Using reference TRBV9 and TRBJ1-6 for the parts outside the CDR3, the full variable domain is DSGVTQTPKHLITATGQRVTLRCSPRSGDLSVYWYQQSLDQGLQFLIQYYNGEERAKGNILERFSAQQFPDLHSELNLSSLELGDSALYFCASSYHPSDRVNSPLHFGNGTRLTVT.

The genes are TRBV7-9 and TRBJ2-5; D is undetermined. Germline V gives CDR1 SEHNR, CDR2 FQNEAQ (reference sequence). There are 10 residues in the CDR3. The V gene lost 5 bases and the J gene lost 5 bases, with 3 bases spanning the gap. The CDR3 reads CASSRETQYF. The CDR3 DNA follows: TGTGCCAGCAGCCGGGAGACCCAGTACTTC.

The chain recombines TRBV11-2 with TRBJ1-6, with 7 bases fitting TRBD1. The CDR3 length is 15 residues. Germline assignment: CDR1 SGHAT and CDR2 FQNNGV. Trimming removed 1 base from V and 7 bases from J; junction bases left unmatched: 4. In DNA, the CDR3 is TGTGCCAGCAGCTTAGCTGGGACAGCCAATTCACCCCTCCACTTT. Its translation: CASSLAGTANSPLHF. Looking up the rest from reference TRBV11-2 and TRBJ1-6 gives the full variable domain: EAGVAQSPRYKIIEKRQSVAFWCNPISGHATLYWYQQILGQGPKLLIQFQNNGVVDDSQLPKDRFSAERLKGVDSTLKIQPAKLEDSAVYLCASSLAGTANSPLHFGNGTRLTVT.

The chain employs TRBV2 and TRBJ1-1; D unclear. V was cut by 5 bases and J by 1 base, with 11 bases left in between. The CDR3 runs 14 residues. Looked up from germline, CDR1 is SNHLY and CDR2 is FYNNEI. The CDR3 region is CASSSGLTNTEAFF. For the CDR3, the DNA is TGTGCCAGCAGTTCCGGACTGACGAACACTGAAGCTTTCTTT.

The chain is built from TRBV27 and TRBJ2-7, with D tentatively TRBD2 (6 bases). CDR3 size: 18 residues. V dropped 3 bases and J dropped 0 bases, with 21 bases sitting between them. Germline CDR1 MNHEY, CDR2 SMNVEV (reference sequence). Here the CDR3 reads CASSLSPGPWRGSYEQYF. In DNA, the CDR3 is TGTGCCAGCAGTTTGTCCCCGGGGCCCTGGAGGGGCTCCTACGAGCAGTACTTC.

V gene TRBV5-1 combines with J gene TRBJ1-1; weak D call: TRBD1 (6 bases). CDR3 length: 13 amino acids. V was shortened by 4 bases and J by 8 bases, with 15 bases between the two germline ends. Germline CDR1 reads SGHRS; CDR2 reads YFSETQ. The CDR3 DNA is TGCGCCAGCAGCGAGGGACACGAGGGGGAAGCTTTCTTT. This codes for CASSEGHEGEAFF.

The V and J genes are TRBV11-2 and TRBJ2-2; 9 nucleotides agree with TRBD2. The CDR3 is made up of 17 amino acids. The trim removed 5 bases at V and 5 bases at J, leaving 12 bases unmatched. The germline V gene has CDR1 SGHAT and CDR2 FQNNGV. The CDR3 DNA sequence: TGTGCCAGCAGCCCTCGCTTAGCGGGGGCGCGGACCGGGGAGCTGTTTTTT. It encodes CASSPRLAGARTGELFF. The complete variable domain, with remaining parts taken from reference TRBV11-2 and TRBJ2-2, reads EAGVAQSPRYKIIEKRQSVAFWCNPISGHATLYWYQQILGQGPKLLIQFQNNGVVDDSQLPKDRFSAERLKGVDSTLKIQPAKLEDSAVYLCASSPRLAGARTGELFFGEGSRLTVL.